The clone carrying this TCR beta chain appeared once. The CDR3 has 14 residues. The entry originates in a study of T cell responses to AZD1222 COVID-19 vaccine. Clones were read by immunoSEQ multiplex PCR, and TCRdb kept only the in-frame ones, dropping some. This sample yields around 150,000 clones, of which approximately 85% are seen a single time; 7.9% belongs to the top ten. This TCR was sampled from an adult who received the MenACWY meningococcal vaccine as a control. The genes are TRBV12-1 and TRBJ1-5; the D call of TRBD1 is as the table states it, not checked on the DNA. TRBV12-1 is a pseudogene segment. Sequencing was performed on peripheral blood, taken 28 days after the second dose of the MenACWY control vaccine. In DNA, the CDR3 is TGTGCCAGCAGCTCCAATACAGGGTTTCAGCCCCAGCATTTT. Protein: CASSSNTGFQPQHF.